This T cell receptor (beta chain) was recovered during a study of blood T cells in healthy people across ages. The CDR3 loop spans 15 amino acids. The V and J ends lost 0 bases and 8 bases respectively, with 19 bases between them. Germline CDR1 DFQATT, CDR2 SNEGSKA (reference sequence). Through a sample-barcoded 5' primer and a J-beta primer mix, a second PCR was run for roughly 7 to 11 cycles. TCRdb fed the 5' RACE reads into MiXCR, producing one record per CDR3 protein. This sample has about 2 million distinct CDR3 sequences, with roughly 50% found just once. Study findings and constraints: Among T cells, TCR beta diversity per million cells dropped roughly linearly as age rose. The diversity estimates, figures obtained from one million T cells, were considered underestimates.

Note on this clonotype: Its target is unknown.

This TCR was recovered from a woman aged 40 to 49 in good health. The V gene is TRBV20-1, the J gene TRBJ1-2; TRBD1 might be the D (6 bases). The sequencing input was blood. The CDR3 is CSARDGGGGGWGYTF. As DNA, the CDR3 is TGCAGTGCTAGAGATGGAGGAGGGGGAGGTTGGGGCTACACCTTC.